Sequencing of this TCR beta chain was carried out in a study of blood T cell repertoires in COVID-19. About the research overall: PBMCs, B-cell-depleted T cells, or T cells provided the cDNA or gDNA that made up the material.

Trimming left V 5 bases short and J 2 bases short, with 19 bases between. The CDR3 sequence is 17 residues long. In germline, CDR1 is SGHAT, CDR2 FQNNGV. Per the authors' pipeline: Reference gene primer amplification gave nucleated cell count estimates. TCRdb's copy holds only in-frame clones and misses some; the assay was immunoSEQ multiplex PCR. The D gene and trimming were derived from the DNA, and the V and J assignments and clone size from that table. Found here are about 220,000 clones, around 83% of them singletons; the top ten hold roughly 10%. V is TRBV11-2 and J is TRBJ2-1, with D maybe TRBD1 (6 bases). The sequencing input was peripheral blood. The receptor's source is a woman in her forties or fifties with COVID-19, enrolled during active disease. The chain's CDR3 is CASSVKMTGRPYNEQFF. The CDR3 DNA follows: TGTGCCAGCAGCGTTAAGATGACAGGTAGGCCCTACAATGAGCAGTTCTTC.